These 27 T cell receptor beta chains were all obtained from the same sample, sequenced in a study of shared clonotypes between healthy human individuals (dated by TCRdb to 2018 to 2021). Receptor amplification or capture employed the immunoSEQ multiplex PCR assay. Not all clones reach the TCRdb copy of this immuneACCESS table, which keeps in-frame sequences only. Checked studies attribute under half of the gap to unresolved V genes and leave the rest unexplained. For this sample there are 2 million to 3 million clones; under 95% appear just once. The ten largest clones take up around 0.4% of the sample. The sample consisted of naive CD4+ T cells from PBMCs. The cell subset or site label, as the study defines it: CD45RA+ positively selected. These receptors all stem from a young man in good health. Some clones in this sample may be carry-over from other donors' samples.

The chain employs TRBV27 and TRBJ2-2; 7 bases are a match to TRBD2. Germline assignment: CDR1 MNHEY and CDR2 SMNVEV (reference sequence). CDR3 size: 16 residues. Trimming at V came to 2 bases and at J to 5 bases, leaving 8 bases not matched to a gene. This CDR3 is CASSLGRAPGTGELFF. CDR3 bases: TGTGCCAGCAGTTTAGGGAGGGCTCCAGGGACCGGGGAGCTGTTTTTT.

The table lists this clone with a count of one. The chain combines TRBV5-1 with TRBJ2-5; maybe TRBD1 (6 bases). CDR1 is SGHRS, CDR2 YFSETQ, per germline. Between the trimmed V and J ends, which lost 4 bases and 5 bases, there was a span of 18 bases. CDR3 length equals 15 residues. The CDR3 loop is CASSPTGTSWETQYF. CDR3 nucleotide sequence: TGCGCCAGCAGCCCGACCGGGACATCATGGGAGACCCAGTACTTC.

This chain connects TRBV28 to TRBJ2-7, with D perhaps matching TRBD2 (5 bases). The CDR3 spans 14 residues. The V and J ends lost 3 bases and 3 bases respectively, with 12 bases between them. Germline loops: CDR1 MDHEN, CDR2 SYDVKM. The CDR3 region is CASSLREPLYEQYF. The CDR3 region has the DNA TGTGCCAGCAGTTTGAGGGAGCCTCTCTACGAGCAGTACTTC.

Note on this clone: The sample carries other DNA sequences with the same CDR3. Written as DNA, the CDR3 is TGTGCCAGCAGCCCCGCATGGGGGGATGAGCAGTTCTTC. It encodes CASSPAWGDEQFF. The J gene is TRBJ2-1, the V gene TRBV7-3, with D maybe TRBD2 (6 bases). Deletions cut 5 bases from V and 8 bases from J, with 13 bases between. Germline assignment: CDR1 SGHTA and CDR2 FQGTGA. The length of the CDR3 is 13 residues.

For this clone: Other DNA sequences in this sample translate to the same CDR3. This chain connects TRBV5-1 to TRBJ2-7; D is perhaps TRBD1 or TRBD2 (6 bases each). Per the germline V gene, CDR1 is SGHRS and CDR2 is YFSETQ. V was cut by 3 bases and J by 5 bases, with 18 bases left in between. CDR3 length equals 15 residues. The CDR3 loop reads CASSSRGGGNHEQYF. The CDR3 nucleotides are TGCGCCAGCAGCTCTCGTGGAGGGGGTAACCACGAGCAGTACTTC.

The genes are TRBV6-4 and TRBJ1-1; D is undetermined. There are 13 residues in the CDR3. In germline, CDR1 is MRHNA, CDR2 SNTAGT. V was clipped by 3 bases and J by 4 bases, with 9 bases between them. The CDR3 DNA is TGTGCCAGCAGTGATAGAGCCGGCACTGAAGCTTTCTTT. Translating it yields CASSDRAGTEAFF.

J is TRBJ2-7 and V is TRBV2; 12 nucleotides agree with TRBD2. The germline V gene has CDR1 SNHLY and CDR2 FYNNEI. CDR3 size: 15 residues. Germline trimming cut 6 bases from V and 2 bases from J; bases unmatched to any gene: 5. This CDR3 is CASSRLAGEAYEQYF. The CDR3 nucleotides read TGTGCCAGCAGCAGACTAGCGGGAGAGGCCTACGAGCAGTACTTC.

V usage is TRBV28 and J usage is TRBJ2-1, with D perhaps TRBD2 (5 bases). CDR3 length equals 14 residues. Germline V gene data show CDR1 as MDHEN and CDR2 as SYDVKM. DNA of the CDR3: TGTGCGGTGGGGTGGAGGAGCTCCTACAATGAGCAGTTCTTC. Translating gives CAVGWRSSYNEQFF.

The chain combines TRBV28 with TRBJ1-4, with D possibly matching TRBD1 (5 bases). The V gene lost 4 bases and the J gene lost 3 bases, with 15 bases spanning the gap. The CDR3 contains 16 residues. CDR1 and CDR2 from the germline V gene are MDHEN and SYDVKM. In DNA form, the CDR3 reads TGTGCCAGCAGTTATGAACCGGGACGCCCTAATGAAAAACTGTTTTTT. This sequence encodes CASSYEPGRPNEKLFF.

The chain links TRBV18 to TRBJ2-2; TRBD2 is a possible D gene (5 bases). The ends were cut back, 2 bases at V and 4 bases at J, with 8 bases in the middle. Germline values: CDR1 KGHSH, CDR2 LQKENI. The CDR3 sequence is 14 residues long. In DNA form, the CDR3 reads TGTGCCAGCTCACCAGGGCGGGTCACCGGGGAGCTGTTTTTT. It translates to CASSPGRVTGELFF.

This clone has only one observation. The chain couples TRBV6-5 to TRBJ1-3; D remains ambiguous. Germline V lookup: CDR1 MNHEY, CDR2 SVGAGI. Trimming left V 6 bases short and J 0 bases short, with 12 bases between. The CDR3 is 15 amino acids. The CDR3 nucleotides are TGTGCCAGCAGAAACGCCGATAGCTCTGGAAACACCATATATTTT. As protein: CASRNADSSGNTIYF.

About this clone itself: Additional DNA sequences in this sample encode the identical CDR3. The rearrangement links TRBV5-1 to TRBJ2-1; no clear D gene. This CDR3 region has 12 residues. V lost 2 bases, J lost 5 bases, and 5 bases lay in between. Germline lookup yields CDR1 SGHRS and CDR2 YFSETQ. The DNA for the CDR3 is TGCGCCAGCAGCTTTCGGGACAATGAGCAGTTCTTC. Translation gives CASSFRDNEQFF.

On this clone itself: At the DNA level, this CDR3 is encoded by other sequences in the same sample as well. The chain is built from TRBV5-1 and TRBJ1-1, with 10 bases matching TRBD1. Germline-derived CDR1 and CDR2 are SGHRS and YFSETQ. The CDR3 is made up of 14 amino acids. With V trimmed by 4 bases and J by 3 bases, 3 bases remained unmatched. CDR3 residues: CASSPDRGDTEAFF. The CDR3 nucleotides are TGCGCCAGCAGCCCGGACAGGGGGGACACTGAAGCTTTCTTT. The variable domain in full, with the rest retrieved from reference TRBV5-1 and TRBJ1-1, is KAGVTQTPRYLIKTRGQQVTLSCSPISGHRSVSWYQQTPGQGLQFLFEYFSETQRNKGNFPGRFSGRQFSNSRSEMNVSTLELGDSALYLCASSPDRGDTEAFFGQGTRLTVV.

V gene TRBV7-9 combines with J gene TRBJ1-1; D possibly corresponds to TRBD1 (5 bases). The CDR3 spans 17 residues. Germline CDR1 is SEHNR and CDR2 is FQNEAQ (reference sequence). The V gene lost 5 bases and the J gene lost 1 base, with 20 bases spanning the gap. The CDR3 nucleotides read TGTGCCAGCAGCCCCCATCCGGGACGGCTTGGGAACACTGAAGCTTTCTTT. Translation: CASSPHPGRLGNTEAFF.

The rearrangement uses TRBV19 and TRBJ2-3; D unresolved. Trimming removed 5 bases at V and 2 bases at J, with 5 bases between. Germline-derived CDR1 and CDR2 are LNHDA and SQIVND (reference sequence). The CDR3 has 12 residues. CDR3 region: CASSVTTDTQYF. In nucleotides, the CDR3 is TGTGCCAGTAGTGTAACCACAGATACGCAGTATTTT.

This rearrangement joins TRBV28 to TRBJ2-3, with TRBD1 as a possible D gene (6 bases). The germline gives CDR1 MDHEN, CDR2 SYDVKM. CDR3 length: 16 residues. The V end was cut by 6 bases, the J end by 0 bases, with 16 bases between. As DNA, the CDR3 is TGTGCCAGCAGCCAACCGACAGGCCCAAGCACAGATACGCAGTATTTT. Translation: CASSQPTGPSTDTQYF.

The CDR3 here is CASSLALYQETQYF. Here the CDR3 DNA reads TGTGCCAGCTCTTTAGCCCTGTACCAAGAGACCCAGTACTTC. The chain recombines TRBV27 with TRBJ2-5; D call uncertain. This CDR3 has 14 amino acids. Trimming took 8 bases from V and 0 from J, leaving 13 bases between them. The germline V gene has CDR1 MNHEY and CDR2 SMNVEV (reference sequence).

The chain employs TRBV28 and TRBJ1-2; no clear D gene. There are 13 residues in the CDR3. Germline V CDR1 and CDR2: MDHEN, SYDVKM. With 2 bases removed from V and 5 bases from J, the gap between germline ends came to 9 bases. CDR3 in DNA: TGTGCCAGCAGTTTAAGAGGCTTTTATGGCTACACCTTC. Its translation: CASSLRGFYGYTF.

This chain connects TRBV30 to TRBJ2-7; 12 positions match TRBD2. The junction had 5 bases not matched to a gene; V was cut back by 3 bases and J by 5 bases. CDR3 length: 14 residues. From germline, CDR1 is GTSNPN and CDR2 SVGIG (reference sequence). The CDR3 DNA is TGTGCCTGGAGCACGACTAGCGGGAGCAACGAGCAGTACTTC. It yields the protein CAWSTTSGSNEQYF.

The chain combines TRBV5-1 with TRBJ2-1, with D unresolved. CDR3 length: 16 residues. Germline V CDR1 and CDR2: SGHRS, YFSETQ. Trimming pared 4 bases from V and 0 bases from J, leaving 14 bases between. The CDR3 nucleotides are TGCGCCAGCAGCCTCCTCATGGAAAACTCCTACAATGAGCAGTTCTTC. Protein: CASSLLMENSYNEQFF.

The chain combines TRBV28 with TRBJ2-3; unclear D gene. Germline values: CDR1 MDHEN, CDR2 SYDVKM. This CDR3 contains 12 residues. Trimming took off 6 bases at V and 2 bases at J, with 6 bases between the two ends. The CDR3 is CASSWTTDTQYF. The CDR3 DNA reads TGTGCCAGCAGCTGGACCACAGATACGCAGTATTTT.

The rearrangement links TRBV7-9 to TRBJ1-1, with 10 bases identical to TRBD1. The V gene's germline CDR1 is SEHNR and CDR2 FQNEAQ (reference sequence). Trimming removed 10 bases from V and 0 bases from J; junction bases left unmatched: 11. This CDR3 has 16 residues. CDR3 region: CATLPRTGGVNTEAFF. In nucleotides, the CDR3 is TGTGCCACCTTACCCAGGACAGGGGGAGTGAACACTGAAGCTTTCTTT.

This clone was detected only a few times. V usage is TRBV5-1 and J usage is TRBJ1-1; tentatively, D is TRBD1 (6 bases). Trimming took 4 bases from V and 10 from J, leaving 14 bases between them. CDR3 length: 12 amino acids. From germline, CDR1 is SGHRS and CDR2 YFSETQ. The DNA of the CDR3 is TGCGCCAGCAGCCTTCGACAGGAAGCAGCTTTCTTT. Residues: CASSLRQEAAFF. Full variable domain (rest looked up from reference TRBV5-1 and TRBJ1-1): KAGVTQTPRYLIKTRGQQVTLSCSPISGHRSVSWYQQTPGQGLQFLFEYFSETQRNKGNFPGRFSGRQFSNSRSEMNVSTLELGDSALYLCASSLRQEAAFFGQGTRLTVV.

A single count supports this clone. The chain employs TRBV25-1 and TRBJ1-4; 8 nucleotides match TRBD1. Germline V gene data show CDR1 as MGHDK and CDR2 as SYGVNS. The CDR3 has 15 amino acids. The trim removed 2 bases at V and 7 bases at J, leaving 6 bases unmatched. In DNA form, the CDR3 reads TGTGCCAGCAGTGAAGGGGGGACAGGTCGTGAAAAACTGTTTTTT. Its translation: CASSEGGTGREKLFF.

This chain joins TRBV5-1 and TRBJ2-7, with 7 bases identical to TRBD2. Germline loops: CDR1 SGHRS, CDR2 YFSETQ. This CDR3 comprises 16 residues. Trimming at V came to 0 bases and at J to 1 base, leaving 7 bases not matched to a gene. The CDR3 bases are TGCGCCAGCAGCTTGGAGGTGACTAGCTCATCCTACGAGCAGTACTTC. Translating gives CASSLEVTSSSYEQYF.

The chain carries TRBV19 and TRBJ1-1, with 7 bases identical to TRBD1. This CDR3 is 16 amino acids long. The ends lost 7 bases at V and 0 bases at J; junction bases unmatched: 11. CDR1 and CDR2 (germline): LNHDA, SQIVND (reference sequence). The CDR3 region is CASIANQGVMNTEAFF. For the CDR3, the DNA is TGTGCCAGTATAGCCAACCAGGGGGTTATGAACACTGAAGCTTTCTTT. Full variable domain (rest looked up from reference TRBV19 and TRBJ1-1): DGGITQSPKYLFRKEGQNVTLSCEQNLNHDAMYWYRQDPGQGLRLIYYSQIVNDFQKGDIAEGYSVSREKKESFPLTVTSAQKNPTAFYLCASIANQGVMNTEAFFGQGTRLTVV.

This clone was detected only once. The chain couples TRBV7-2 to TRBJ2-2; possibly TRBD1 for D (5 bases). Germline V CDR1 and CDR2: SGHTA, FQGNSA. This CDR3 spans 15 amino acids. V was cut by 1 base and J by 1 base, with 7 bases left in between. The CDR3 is CASSLGGGNTGELFF. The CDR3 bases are TGTGCCAGCAGCTTAGGGGGCGGGAACACCGGGGAGCTGTTTTTT.